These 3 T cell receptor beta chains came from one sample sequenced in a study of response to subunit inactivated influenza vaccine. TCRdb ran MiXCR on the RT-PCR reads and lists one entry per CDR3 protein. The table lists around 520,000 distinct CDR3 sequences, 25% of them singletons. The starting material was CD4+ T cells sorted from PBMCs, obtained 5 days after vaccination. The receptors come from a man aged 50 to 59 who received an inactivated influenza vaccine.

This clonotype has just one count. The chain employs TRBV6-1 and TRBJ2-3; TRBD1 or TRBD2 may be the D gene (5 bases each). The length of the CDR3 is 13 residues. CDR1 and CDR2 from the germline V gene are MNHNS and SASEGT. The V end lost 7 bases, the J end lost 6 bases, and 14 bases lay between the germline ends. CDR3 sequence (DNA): TGTGCCAGCAACCGGGGCCGAGGGGATACGCAGTATTTT. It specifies CASNRGRGDTQYF.

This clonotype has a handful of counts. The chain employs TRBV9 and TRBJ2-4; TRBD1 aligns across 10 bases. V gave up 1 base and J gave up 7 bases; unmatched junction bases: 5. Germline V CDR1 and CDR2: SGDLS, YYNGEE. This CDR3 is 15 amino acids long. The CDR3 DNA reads TGTGCCAGCAGCGTATCCGGGACAGGGGTGAACATTCAGTACTTC. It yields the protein CASSVSGTGVNIQYF. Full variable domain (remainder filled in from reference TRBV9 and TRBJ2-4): DSGVTQTPKHLITATGQRVTLRCSPRSGDLSVYWYQQSLDQGLQFLIQYYNGEERAKGNILERFSAQQFPDLHSELNLSSLELGDSALYFCASSVSGTGVNIQYFGAGTRLSVL.

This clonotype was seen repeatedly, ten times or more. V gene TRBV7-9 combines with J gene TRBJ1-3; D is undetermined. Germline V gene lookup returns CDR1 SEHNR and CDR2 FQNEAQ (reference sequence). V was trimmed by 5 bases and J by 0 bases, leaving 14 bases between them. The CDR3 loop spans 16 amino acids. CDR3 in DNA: TGTGCCAGCAGCCCCAGCCGCTTTACCTCTGGAAACACCATATATTTT. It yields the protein CASSPSRFTSGNTIYF.